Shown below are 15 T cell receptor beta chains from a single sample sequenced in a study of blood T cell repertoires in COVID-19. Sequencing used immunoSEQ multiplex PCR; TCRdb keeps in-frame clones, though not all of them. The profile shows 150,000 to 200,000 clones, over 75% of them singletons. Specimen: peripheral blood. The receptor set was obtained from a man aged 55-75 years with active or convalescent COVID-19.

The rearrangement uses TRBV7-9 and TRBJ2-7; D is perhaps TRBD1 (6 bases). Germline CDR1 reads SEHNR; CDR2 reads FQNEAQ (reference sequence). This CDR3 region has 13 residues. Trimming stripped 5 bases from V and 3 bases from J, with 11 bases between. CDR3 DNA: TGTGCCAGCAGCATTACAGGGATCTACGAGCAGTACTTC. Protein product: CASSITGIYEQYF.

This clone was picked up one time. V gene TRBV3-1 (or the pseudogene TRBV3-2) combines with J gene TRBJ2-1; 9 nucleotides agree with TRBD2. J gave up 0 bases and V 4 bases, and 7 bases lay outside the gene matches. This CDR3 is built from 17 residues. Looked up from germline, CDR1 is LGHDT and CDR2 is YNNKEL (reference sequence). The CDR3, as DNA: TGTGCCAGCAGCCTAGTCGCGGGAGGGAGCTCCTACAATGAGCAGTTCTTC. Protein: CASSLVAGGSSYNEQFF.

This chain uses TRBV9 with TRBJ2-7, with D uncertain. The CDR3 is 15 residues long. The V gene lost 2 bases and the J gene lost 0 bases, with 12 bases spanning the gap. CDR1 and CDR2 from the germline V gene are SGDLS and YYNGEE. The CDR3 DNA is TGTGCCAGCAGCGTCAGGTCTGAGACCTCCTACGAGCAGTACTTC. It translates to CASSVRSETSYEQYF.

CDR3 region: CASSPPGQLNYGYTF. The DNA of the CDR3 is TGTGCCAGCAGCCCCCCGGGACAGCTAAACTATGGCTACACCTTC. This chain links TRBV5-6 with TRBJ1-2; 7 bases are shared with TRBD1. CDR3 size: 15 residues. V dropped 4 bases and J dropped 2; count of bases not matched to a gene: 8. Germline-derived CDR1 and CDR2 are SGHDT and YYEEEE.

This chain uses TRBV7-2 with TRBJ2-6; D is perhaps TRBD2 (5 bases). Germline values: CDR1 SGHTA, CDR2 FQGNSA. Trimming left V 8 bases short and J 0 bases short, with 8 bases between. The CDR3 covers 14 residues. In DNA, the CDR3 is TGTGCCAGCGGACTGAACTCTGGGGCCAACGTCCTGACTTTC. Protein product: CASGLNSGANVLTF.

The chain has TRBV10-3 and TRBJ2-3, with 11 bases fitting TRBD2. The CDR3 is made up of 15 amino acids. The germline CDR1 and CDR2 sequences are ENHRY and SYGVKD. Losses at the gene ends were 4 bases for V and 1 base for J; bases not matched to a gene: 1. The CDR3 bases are TGTGCCATCAGTGCACTAGCGGGGGGCACAGATACGCAGTATTTT. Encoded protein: CAISALAGGTDTQYF.

CDR3 sequence: CASSDFRGDNEQFF. CDR3 coding DNA: TGTGCCAGCAGTGATTTTCGGGGGGACAATGAGCAGTTCTTC. This chain uses TRBV25-1 with TRBJ2-1; 7 nucleotides align to TRBD2. Losses at the gene ends were 3 bases for V and 5 bases for J; bases not matched to a gene: 4. This CDR3 is built from 14 residues. Germline CDR1 reads MGHDK; CDR2 reads SYGVNS.

The CDR3 DNA follows: TGTGCCAGCAGCCAAGGGACAGTGAACACCGGGGAGCTGTTTTTT. This sequence encodes CASSQGTVNTGELFF. V usage is TRBV3-1 (or the pseudogene TRBV3-2) and J usage is TRBJ2-2; maybe TRBD1 (6 bases). CDR1 and CDR2 (germline): LGHDT, YNNKEL (reference sequence). The CDR3 runs to 15 residues. Trimming stripped 1 base from V and 1 base from J, with 7 bases between.

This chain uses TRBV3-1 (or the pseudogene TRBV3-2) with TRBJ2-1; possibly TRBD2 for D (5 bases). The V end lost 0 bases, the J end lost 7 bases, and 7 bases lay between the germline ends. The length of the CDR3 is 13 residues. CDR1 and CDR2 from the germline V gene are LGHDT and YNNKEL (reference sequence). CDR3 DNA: TGTGCCAGCAGCCAAGAGGGCGGGAATGAGCAGTTCTTC. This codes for CASSQEGGNEQFF.

CDR3 loop: CASRSETGVGGYTF. DNA of the CDR3: TGCGCCAGCCGCTCCGAGACAGGGGTAGGTGGCTACACCTTC. The J gene is TRBJ1-2, the V gene TRBV10-2, with 8 bases lining up with TRBD1. CDR3 length: 14 residues. The germline gives CDR1 WSHSY, CDR2 SAAADI. The V and J ends lost 8 bases and 7 bases, in that order; junction bases with no gene match: 12.

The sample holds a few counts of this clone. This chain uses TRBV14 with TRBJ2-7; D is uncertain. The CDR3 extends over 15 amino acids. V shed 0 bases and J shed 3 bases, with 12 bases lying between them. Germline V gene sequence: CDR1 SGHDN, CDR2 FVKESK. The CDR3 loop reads CASSQDQARSYEQYF. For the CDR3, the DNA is TGTGCCAGCAGCCAAGATCAGGCCAGAAGCTACGAGCAGTACTTC.

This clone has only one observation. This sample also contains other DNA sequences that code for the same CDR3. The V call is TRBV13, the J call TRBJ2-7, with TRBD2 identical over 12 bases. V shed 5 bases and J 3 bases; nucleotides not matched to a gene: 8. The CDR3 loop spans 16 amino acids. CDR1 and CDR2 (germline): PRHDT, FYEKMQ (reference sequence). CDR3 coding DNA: TGTGCCAGCAGCCCGTACCGGACTAGCGGGGTCTACGAGCAGTACTTC. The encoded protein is CASSPYRTSGVYEQYF.

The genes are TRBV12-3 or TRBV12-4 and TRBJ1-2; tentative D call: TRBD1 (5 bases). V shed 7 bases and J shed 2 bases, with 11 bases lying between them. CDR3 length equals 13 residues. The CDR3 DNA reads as TGTGCCAGCACCCAGGACACCAACTATGGCTACACCTTC. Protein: CASTQDTNYGYTF.

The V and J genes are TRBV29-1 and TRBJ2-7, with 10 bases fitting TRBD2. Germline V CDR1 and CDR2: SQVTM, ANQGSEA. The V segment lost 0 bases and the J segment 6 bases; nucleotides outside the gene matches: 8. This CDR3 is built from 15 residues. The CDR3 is CSVEERAGGPSEQYF. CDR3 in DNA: TGCAGCGTTGAAGAGAGAGCGGGAGGGCCCAGCGAGCAGTACTTC.

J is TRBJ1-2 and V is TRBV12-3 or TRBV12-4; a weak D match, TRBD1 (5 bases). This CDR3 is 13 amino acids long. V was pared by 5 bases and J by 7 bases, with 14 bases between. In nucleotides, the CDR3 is TGTGCCAGCAGTCCTACAGGTTCATCTGGCTACACCTTC. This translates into CASSPTGSSGYTF.